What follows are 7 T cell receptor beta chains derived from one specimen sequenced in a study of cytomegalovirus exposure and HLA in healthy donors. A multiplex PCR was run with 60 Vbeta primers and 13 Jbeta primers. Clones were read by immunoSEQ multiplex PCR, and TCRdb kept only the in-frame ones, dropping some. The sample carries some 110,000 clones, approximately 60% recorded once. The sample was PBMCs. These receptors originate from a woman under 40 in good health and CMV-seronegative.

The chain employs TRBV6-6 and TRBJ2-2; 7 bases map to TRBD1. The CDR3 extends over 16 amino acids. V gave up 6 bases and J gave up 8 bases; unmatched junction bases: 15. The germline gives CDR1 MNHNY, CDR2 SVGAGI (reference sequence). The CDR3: CASSHRSGTALGELFF. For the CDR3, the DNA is TGTGCCAGCAGCCACCGGTCCGGGACAGCCCTAGGGGAGCTGTTTTTT.

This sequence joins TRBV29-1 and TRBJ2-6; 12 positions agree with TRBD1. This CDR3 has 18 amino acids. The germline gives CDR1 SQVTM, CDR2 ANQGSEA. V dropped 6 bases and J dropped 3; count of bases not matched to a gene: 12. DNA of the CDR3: TGCAGCGTAGCCGGGACAGGGGGCGTTCTTGTTGGGGCCAACGTCCTGACTTTC. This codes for CSVAGTGGVLVGANVLTF.

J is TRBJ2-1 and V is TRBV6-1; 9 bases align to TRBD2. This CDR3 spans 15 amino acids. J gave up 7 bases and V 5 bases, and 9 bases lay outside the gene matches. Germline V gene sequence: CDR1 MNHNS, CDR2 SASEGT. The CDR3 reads CASSSDLAGWNEQFF. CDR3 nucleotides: TGTGCCAGCAGTTCTGACCTAGCGGGATGGAATGAGCAGTTCTTC.

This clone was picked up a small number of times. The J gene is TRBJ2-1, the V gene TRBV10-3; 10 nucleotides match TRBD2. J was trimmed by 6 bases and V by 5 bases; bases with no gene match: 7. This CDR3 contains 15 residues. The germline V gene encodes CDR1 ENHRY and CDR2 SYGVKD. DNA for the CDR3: TGTGCCATCAGTCCAAGCGGGAGGGCTCGCAATGAGCAGTTCTTC. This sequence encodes CAISPSGRARNEQFF.

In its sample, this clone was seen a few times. The CDR3 spells CAISESRGTGSPLHF. For the CDR3, the DNA is TGTGCCATCAGTGAGTCGCGGGGCACTGGGTCACCCCTCCACTTT. The rearrangement joins TRBV10-3 to TRBJ1-6; tentatively, D is TRBD1 (5 bases). CDR3 size: 15 residues. Trimming removed 0 bases at V and 10 bases at J, with 13 bases between. From germline, CDR1 is ENHRY and CDR2 SYGVKD.

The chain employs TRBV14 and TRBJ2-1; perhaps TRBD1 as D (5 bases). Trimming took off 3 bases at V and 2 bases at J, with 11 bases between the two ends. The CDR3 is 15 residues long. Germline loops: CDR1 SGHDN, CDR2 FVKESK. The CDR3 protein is CASSQLDTTYNEQFF. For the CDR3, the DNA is TGTGCCAGCAGCCAGTTGGACACGACCTACAATGAGCAGTTCTTC.

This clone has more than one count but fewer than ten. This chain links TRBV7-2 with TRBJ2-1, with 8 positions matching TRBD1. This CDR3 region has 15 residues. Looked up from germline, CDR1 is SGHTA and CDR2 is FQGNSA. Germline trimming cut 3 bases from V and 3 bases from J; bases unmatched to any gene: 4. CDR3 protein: CASSLQGAHYNEQFF. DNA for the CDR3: TGTGCCAGCAGCTTGCAGGGGGCCCACTACAATGAGCAGTTCTTC.